The subject of this entry is one T cell receptor beta chain. Its antigen is as yet unknown. This sample is part of a study of cytomegalovirus exposure and HLA in healthy donors. Study-level information: As released early, the data held roughly 85 million unique TCRs from HLA-typed donors.

Vbeta (60) and Jbeta (13) primers were used in the PCR. TCRdb's table, derived via immunoSEQ multiplex PCR, lists solely in-frame clones and lacks some. The sample includes roughly 120,000 clones, around 80% of them seen just once. Germline CDR1 reads KGHSH; CDR2 reads LQKENI. Trimming took off 3 bases at V and 12 bases at J, with 16 bases between the two ends. The CDR3 length is 13 residues. Whole-study findings and limits: In a later analysis, HLA-associated beta chains showed higher expansion and lower generation probabilities than comparable chains. At a 0.05 false discovery rate, a later analysis found about 17,000 TCR beta sequences to be associated with HLA alleles. CMV serostatus was the only recorded immune exposure for donors.

The sample taken for sequencing was PBMCs. This sequence was found in a female donor in good health and CMV-seropositive. This rearrangement joins TRBV18 to TRBJ2-3, with a tentative D call TRBD2 (7 bases). CDR3 sequence (DNA): TGTGCCAGCTCACCGGGGGGCAGGGACTATCAGTATTTT. Its translation: CASSPGGRDYQYF.